These T cell receptor beta chains were read from a single sample in a study of blood T cell repertoires in COVID-19. Libraries were prepared by immunoSEQ multiplex PCR; TCRdb keeps only in-frame clonotypes and omits some of them. The sample contains 300,000 to 450,000 clones, 85% to 90% of which appear only once. The sequenced sample consisted of PBMCs or T cells enriched from blood (not recorded which). All receptors derive from a woman under 40 who had been exposed to COVID-19. The CDR3 runs from the conserved cysteine through the conserved F or W. The D gene is left open where the match is weak. Where a row states a size, it is once, few, many or the class of an expanded clone; other rows omit it.

>NA|TRBD1|TRBJ1-2|TRBV5-1|19
TGCGCCAGCAGCCTCCTCAGTGGGCCGACAGGGGGCGCCAACTATGGCTACACCTTC
CASSLLSGPTGGANYGYTF
>few|TRBD1|TRBJ1-2|TRBV12-3/TRBV12-4|13
TGTGCCAGCAGTTTGGGACAGGGGGATGGCTACACCTTC
CASSLGQGDGYTF
>NA|NA|TRBJ1-4|TRBV18|13
TGTGCCAGCGACTCCGGGGTTAATGAAAAACTGTTTTTT
CASDSGVNEKLFF
>NA|NA|TRBJ1-1|TRBV5-1|13
TGCGCCAGCACCCGCCACGGGGGAACTGAAGCTTTCTTT
CASTRHGGTEAFF
>once|NA|TRBJ2-5|TRBV28|16
TGTGCCAGCTTTTCTCAGACGGGAGTCTTTCAAGAGACCCAGTACTTC
CASFSQTGVFQETQYF
>NA|TRBD1|TRBJ1-5|TRBV3-1/TRBV3-2|16
TGTGCCAGCAGCCAAACCAGAGACAGGGGCAATCAGCCCCAGCATTTT
CASSQTRDRGNQPQHF
>few|TRBD2|TRBJ2-7|TRBV4-1|18
TGCGCCAGCAGCCAGGAACTAGCGGGAGCCCCCCCAAACTACGAGCAGTACTTC
CASSQELAGAPPNYEQYF
>NA|TRBD2|TRBJ2-4|TRBV19|16
TGTGCCAGTACCATCGGACTAGCGTCAGCCAAAAACATTCAGTACTTC
CASTIGLASAKNIQYF
>NA|NA|TRBJ1-4|TRBV5-4|15
TGTGCCAGCAGCTTGTCGTCAGGGGCGTTTGAAAAACTGTTTTTT
CASSLSSGAFEKLFF
>NA|TRBD2|TRBJ2-4|TRBV29-1|15
TGCAGCGTTGAAAAGCTAGCGGGGACCAAAAACATTCAGTACTTC
CSVEKLAGTKNIQYF
>NA|TRBD1|TRBJ2-1|TRBV7-8|15
TGTGCCAGCAGCTTTCCGGGACAGGGGCCGAGTGAGCAGTTCTTC
CASSFPGQGPSEQFF
>NA|NA|TRBJ1-6|TRBV10-3|16
TGTGCCATCAGTGACGAGCTAAGCTCCTATAATTCACCCCTCCACTTT
CAISDELSSYNSPLHF
>few|TRBD1|TRBJ2-7|TRBV10-1|14
TGCGCCAGCAGTACGGGACAGGGAATCGACGAGCAGTACTTC
CASSTGQGIDEQYF
>NA|NA|TRBJ2-3|TRBV10-1|16
TGCGCCAGCAGTGAGTCTGTGGGGCGAAGCACAGATACGCAGTATTTT
CASSESVGRSTDTQYF
>once|TRBD1|TRBJ2-3|TRBV11-1|16
TGTGCCAGCAGCCGGACAGGGTTCGGCGCCGGAGATACGCAGTATTTT
CASSRTGFGAGDTQYF
>NA|NA|TRBJ1-6|TRBV5-6|15
TGTGCCAGCAGCTTCAAACGGGGGGTAAAATCACCCCTCCACTTT
CASSFKRGVKSPLHF
>NA|NA|TRBJ2-1|TRBV6-1|15
TGTGCCAGCAGTGAAGACGAGGGGGATTACAATGAGCAGTTCTTC
CASSEDEGDYNEQFF
>few|NA|TRBJ2-1|TRBV21-1|16
TGTGCCAGCAGCACCCTAAGGAGGGGGCGACACAATGAGCAGTTCTTC
CASSTLRRGRHNEQFF
>NA|NA|TRBJ2-3|TRBV5-1|19
TGCGCCAGCAGCTTGGCCAGTATGGTGTTTACCAAATACACAGATACGCAGTATTTT
CASSLASMVFTKYTDTQYF
>NA|NA|TRBJ2-7|TRBV27|15
TGTGCCAGCAGTTTAGGGGCAGGGCGTAGTTACGAGCAGTACTTC
CASSLGAGRSYEQYF